This TCR beta chain originates from a study of blood T cell repertoires in COVID-19. In the study overall: Sources were T cells, B-cell-depleted T cells, or PBMCs; the material itself was cDNA or gDNA.

As handled by the study authors: The authors estimated nucleated cell counts from reference gene primer amplification. The repertoire was sequenced with immunoSEQ multiplex PCR; TCRdb's copy has only in-frame clones and lacks some. V, J and clone size are taken as reported in that table, and D and trimming were inferred from the DNA itself. The sample has approximately 170,000 clones; about 81% are singletons. Losses at the gene ends were 9 bases for V and 2 bases for J; bases not matched to a gene: 12. Germline CDR1 LNHDA, CDR2 SQIVND (reference sequence). The CDR3 has 15 residues. This chain links TRBV19 with TRBJ1-2, with 7 bases that match TRBD1. The source is a woman in her 30s who had recovered from COVID-19. Input material: PBMCs or T cells enriched from blood (not recorded which). The CDR3 DNA reads as TGTGCCAGCGCAGAGACAGGGCGGTCCAACTATGGCTACACCTTC. This translates into CASAETGRSNYGYTF.